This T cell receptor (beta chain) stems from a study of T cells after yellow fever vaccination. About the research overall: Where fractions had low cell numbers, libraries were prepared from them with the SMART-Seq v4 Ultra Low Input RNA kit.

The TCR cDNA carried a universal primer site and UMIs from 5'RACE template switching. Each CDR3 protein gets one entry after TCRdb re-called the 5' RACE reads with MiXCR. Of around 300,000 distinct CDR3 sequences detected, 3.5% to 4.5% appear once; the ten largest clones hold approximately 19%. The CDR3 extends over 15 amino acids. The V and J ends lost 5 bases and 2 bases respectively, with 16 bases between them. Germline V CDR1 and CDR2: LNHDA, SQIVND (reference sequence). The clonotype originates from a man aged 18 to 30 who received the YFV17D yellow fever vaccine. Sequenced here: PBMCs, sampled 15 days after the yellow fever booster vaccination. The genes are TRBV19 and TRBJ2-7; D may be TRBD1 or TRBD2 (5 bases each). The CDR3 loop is CASSQTGTVAYEQYF. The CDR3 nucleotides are TGTGCCAGTAGTCAGACCGGGACGGTTGCCTACGAGCAGTACTTC.